This TCR beta chain was found in a study of shared clonotypes between healthy human individuals. As for the study in general: Per donor, three plates held CD4 naive cells, three held CD4 memory, two held CD8 naive and one held CD8 memory.

The study, taken as a whole, reports: When naive CD4 clonotypes were compared across several donors, roughly 4.9% were shared. The study sampled only blood, and tissue repertoires likely differ.

CD45RA+ naive and CD45RA-negative memory subsets were separated from CD4+ cells. Sequenced by immunoSEQ multiplex PCR; TCRdb stores in-frame clones only, minus some. The sample shows 2 million to 2.5 million clones, 95% of them seen only once. With respect to this clone: Its specificity is not known.

The sequenced material came from naive CD4+ T cells sorted from blood. The sample's subset: CD45RA+ positively selected. The TCR originated in a man aged 18 to 29 in good health.

CDR3 loop: CASSELYVGVRGHGYTF. In DNA, the CDR3 is TGTGCCAGCAGTGAATTATACGTTGGGGTACGGGGTCACGGCTACACCTTC. V and J are TRBV6-1 and TRBJ1-2; D unclear. V was cut by 2 bases and J by 8 bases, with 24 bases left in between. Germline values: CDR1 MNHNS, CDR2 SASEGT. CDR3 length equals 17 residues.